Listed below are T cell receptor beta chains from one sample, sequenced in a study of T cells in localized non-small cell lung cancer. This table comes from immunoSEQ multiplex PCR, and its TCRdb copy is limited to in-frame clones, with some not included. Among approximately 4,800 clones, about 32% were seen once, and the ten largest hold about 12%. This sample comprised lung tumor tissue, obtained before any cancer treatment. These receptors were taken from a male donor aged 60 or over with stage III lung adenocarcinoma. Both conserved end residues are part of each CDR3. A D gene is named only where the DNA matches it firmly. Clone size appears in some rows only: once, few, many, or a class for an expanded clone.

TRBD1	TRBV18	TRBJ2-7	NA	CASSPKGGQGSNEQYF	TGTGCCAGCTCACCGAAGGGTGGACAGGGGTCTAACGAGCAGTACTTC
TRBD1	TRBV6-8	TRBJ2-7	NA	CASKGTGPYEQYF	TGTGCCAGCAAAGGGACAGGCCCCTACGAGCAGTACTTC
NA	TRBV6-1	TRBJ1-5	NA	CASSEARGQPQHF	TGTGCCAGCAGTGAAGCGCGGGGGCAGCCCCAGCATTTT
NA	TRBV6-8	TRBJ2-7	NA	CASSPVGASSYEQYF	TGTGCCAGCAGCCCGGTAGGGGCCAGCTCCTACGAGCAGTACTTC
NA	TRBV6-1	TRBJ1-2	NA	CASSEGIKGYTF	TGTGCCAGCAGTGAAGGGATCAAAGGCTACACCTTC
NA	TRBV18	TRBJ1-2	NA	CASSENRARGGYTF	TGTGCCAGCTCAGAGAACCGGGCCCGCGGGGGCTACACCTTC
NA	TRBV6-8	TRBJ2-1	few	CASSDYMAGEQFF	TGTGCCAGCAGCGACTACATGGCGGGTGAGCAGTTCTTC
NA	TRBV6-8	TRBJ1-5	few	CASSSNTGQINQPQHF	TGTGCCAGCAGTTCCAATACGGGACAAATAAATCAGCCCCAGCATTTT
TRBD1	TRBV11-3	TRBJ1-5	few	CASSAGTANQPQHF	TGTGCCAGCAGCGCCGGGACAGCCAATCAGCCCCAGCATTTT
NA	TRBV15	TRBJ2-1	NA	CATSRDFGADNEQFF	TGTGCCACCAGCAGAGATTTCGGGGCTGACAATGAGCAGTTCTTC
TRBD1	TRBV30	TRBJ1-5	NA	CAWSKEDRRNQPQHF	TGTGCCTGGAGTAAAGAGGACAGGAGGAATCAGCCCCAGCATTTT
NA	TRBV11-3	TRBJ2-1	NA	CASSFLEVITNEQFF	TGTGCCAGCAGCTTCCTCGAGGTAATCACCAATGAGCAGTTCTTC
NA	TRBV11-3	TRBJ2-2	few	CASSGDSYRTGELFF	TGTGCCAGCAGCGGAGACTCGTACCGCACCGGGGAGCTGTTTTTT
NA	TRBV2	TRBJ2-1	NA	CASSVGLLSGNEQFF	TGTGCCAGCAGCGTAGGGCTCCTTAGTGGCAATGAGCAGTTCTTC
NA	TRBV29-1	TRBJ1-5	few	CSVADRSNQPQHF	TGCAGCGTGGCGGACAGAAGCAATCAGCCCCAGCATTTT
NA	TRBV8-2	TRBJ2-2	few	CASSFKREVGELFF	TGTGCCAGCAGTTTTAAGCGGGAGGTCGGGGAGCTGTTTTTT
TRBD1	TRBV28	TRBJ1-5	NA	CASSPPDRGYQPQHF	TGTGCCAGCAGTCCTCCGGACAGGGGATATCAGCCCCAGCATTTT
NA	TRBV30	TRBJ2-1	NA	CAWRHRVRNNEQFF	TGTGCCTGGAGGCACCGGGTGCGAAACAATGAGCAGTTCTTC
NA	TRBV19	TRBJ1-2	NA	CASSIGSGLAGYTF	TGTGCCAGTAGTATAGGGTCAGGCCTGGCGGGCTACACCTTC
NA	TRBV18	TRBJ1-4	large	CASSTATNEKLFF	TGTGCCAGCTCAACAGCAACTAATGAAAAACTGTTTTTT
NA	TRBV19	TRBJ2-2	few	CASRVQGTGELFF	TGTGCCAGTAGGGTGCAGGGCACCGGGGAGCTGTTTTTT
NA	TRBV19	TRBJ1-3	NA	CASSIRVAGSGNTIYF	TGTGCCAGTAGTATTAGAGTCGCCGGCTCTGGAAACACCATATATTTT
NA	TRBV18	TRBJ1-5	few	CASSLRERQPQHF	TGTGCCAGCTCACTCAGGGAAAGGCAGCCCCAGCATTTT